The 30 T cell receptor beta chains below come from one sample, sequenced in a study of control samples from healthy donors and cancer patients. Libraries were prepared by immunoSEQ multiplex PCR; TCRdb keeps only in-frame clonotypes and omits some of them. The table lists 100,000 to 150,000 clones, around 96% of them singletons. Sequenced input: blood. All receptors come from a man younger than 40 in good health.

The gene calls are TRBV4-1 and TRBJ1-2, with unresolved D. The germline gives CDR1 MGHRA, CDR2 YSYEKL. Trimming removed 1 base at V and 2 bases at J, with 11 bases between. This CDR3 has 15 amino acids. The CDR3: CASSQADLFNYGYTF. CDR3 nucleotides: TGCGCCAGCAGCCAAGCCGACCTATTCAACTATGGCTACACCTTC.

The chain combines TRBV5-5 with TRBJ2-3; no clear D gene. The ends were cut back, 6 bases at V and 2 bases at J, with 10 bases in the middle. CDR3 length equals 13 residues. CDR1 is SGHKS, CDR2 YYEKEE, per germline (reference sequence). DNA of the CDR3: TGTGCCAGCACCAAACCTGACACAGATACGCAGTATTTT. As protein: CASTKPDTDTQYF.

The V gene is TRBV7-2, the J gene TRBJ2-1, with 7 bases aligning to TRBD2. V lost 5 bases, J lost 0 bases, and 4 bases stayed unmatched. This CDR3 contains 15 residues. The germline gives CDR1 SGHTA, CDR2 FQGNSA. The CDR3 reads CASSPTSNSYNEQFF. The CDR3, as DNA: TGTGCCAGCAGCCCGACTAGCAACTCCTACAATGAGCAGTTCTTC.

The genes are TRBV9 and TRBJ2-1; 15 bases are a match to TRBD2. With 3 bases clipped from V and 0 bases from J, the junction kept 4 bases outside the gene matches. The CDR3 is made up of 18 amino acids. Per germline, CDR1 SGDLS and CDR2 YYNGEE. In DNA form, the CDR3 reads TGTGCCAGCAGCGCCGGACTAGCGGGGGGGAGCTCCTACAATGAGCAGTTCTTC. Protein sequence: CASSAGLAGGSSYNEQFF.

The rearrangement links TRBV7-9 to TRBJ1-4, with D possibly TRBD1 on 6 matching bases. Germline CDR1 is SEHNR and CDR2 is FQNEAQ (reference sequence). This CDR3 is 16 amino acids long. V was cut by 4 bases and J by 0 bases, with 12 bases left in between. The CDR3 DNA is TGTGCCAGCAGCTCCGGGACACTTGCAACTAATGAAAAACTGTTTTTT. Its translation is CASSSGTLATNEKLFF.

The chain joins TRBV5-6 to TRBJ1-2, with TRBD1 matching 9 bases. Looked up from germline, CDR1 is SGHDT and CDR2 is YYEEEE. This CDR3 is 16 amino acids long. The V gene end was trimmed by 0 bases and the J gene end by 4 bases; junction bases not matched to a gene: 7. The CDR3 reads CASSLGTGEIFYGYTF. The DNA of the CDR3 is TGTGCCAGCAGCTTGGGGACAGGGGAAATTTTCTATGGCTACACCTTC.

This clone was seen only once. The chain links TRBV19 to TRBJ2-7; D is possibly TRBD1 (6 bases). The V and J ends lost 6 bases and 1 base respectively, with 16 bases between them. The CDR3 has 15 amino acids. Germline CDR1 and CDR2: LNHDA and SQIVND (reference sequence). The CDR3 loop reads CASSTRYRVSYEQYF. CDR3 sequence (DNA): TGTGCCAGTAGCACCCGATACAGGGTTTCCTACGAGCAGTACTTC. The entire variable domain, with the rest obtained from reference TRBV19 and TRBJ2-7, is as follows: DGGITQSPKYLFRKEGQNVTLSCEQNLNHDAMYWYRQDPGQGLRLIYYSQIVNDFQKGDIAEGYSVSREKKESFPLTVTSAQKNPTAFYLCASSTRYRVSYEQYFGPGTRLTVT.

J is TRBJ2-2 and V is TRBV11-2; D gene unclear. The CDR3 length is 14 residues. V lost 0 bases, J lost 8 bases, and 10 bases lay in between. Germline assignment: CDR1 SGHAT and CDR2 FQNNGV. CDR3 in DNA: TGTGCCAGCAGCTTAGATCGCATGGTTGGGGAGCTGTTTTTT. It is translated as CASSLDRMVGELFF.

The chain employs TRBV7-2 and TRBJ1-3; the D is unclear. V was trimmed by 1 base and J by 0 bases, leaving 7 bases between them. This CDR3 has 15 residues. CDR1 and CDR2 (germline): SGHTA, FQGNSA. CDR3: CASSLGPSSGNTIYF. As DNA, the CDR3 is TGTGCCAGCAGCTTAGGACCTAGCTCTGGAAACACCATATATTTT.

The chain carries TRBV4-3 and TRBJ2-7, with 7 bases identical to TRBD1. CDR1 and CDR2 from the germline V gene are LGHNA and YSLEER. This CDR3 spans 16 amino acids. Trimming at V came to 0 bases and at J to 0 bases, leaving 5 bases not matched to a gene. The CDR3 protein is CASSQETGAYSYEQYF. The CDR3 DNA is TGCGCCAGCAGCCAAGAAACAGGGGCTTACTCCTACGAGCAGTACTTC.

J is TRBJ1-1 and V is TRBV27; a weak D match, TRBD1 (5 bases). The CDR3 spans 15 residues. The germline gives CDR1 MNHEY, CDR2 SMNVEV (reference sequence). The V and J ends lost 7 bases and 0 bases respectively, with 15 bases between them. The CDR3 bases are TGTGCCAGCAACCCAGGGCAAGGGATGAACACTGAAGCTTTCTTT. Translation gives CASNPGQGMNTEAFF.

The count of this clone is one. J is TRBJ2-7 and V is TRBV30; a possible D gene is TRBD1 (5 bases). This CDR3 is 15 amino acids long. V lost 4 bases and J 3 bases, leaving 19 bases between the germline ends. From germline, CDR1 is GTSNPN and CDR2 SVGIG (reference sequence). The CDR3 loop is CAWMGRAGKFYEQYF. The CDR3 region has the DNA TGTGCCTGGATGGGCAGGGCAGGGAAATTCTACGAGCAGTACTTC.

The chain has TRBV28 and TRBJ1-4, with D possibly being TRBD1 (5 bases). The CDR3 has 15 amino acids. V lost 6 bases and J 5 bases, leaving 16 bases between the germline ends. CDR1 MDHEN and CDR2 SYDVKM come from the germline V gene. CDR3 loop: CASRPGSAGNEKLFF. Written as DNA, the CDR3 is TGTGCCAGCAGGCCCGGATCGGCAGGGAATGAAAAACTGTTTTTT.

The rearrangement joins TRBV29-1 to TRBJ1-4, with D unresolved. CDR1 and CDR2 (germline): SQVTM, ANQGSEA. The CDR3 extends over 11 amino acids. Trimming cost V 6 bases and J 6 bases, with 8 bases left between them. The CDR3 nucleotides are TGCAGCGTGGCTCAGGATGAAAAACTGTTTTTT. This codes for CSVAQDEKLFF. Filled out from reference TRBV29-1 and TRBJ1-4, the complete variable domain reads SAVISQKPSRDICQRGTSLTIQCQVDSQVTMMFWYRQQPGQSLTLIATANQGSEATYESGFVIDKFPISRPNLTFSTLTVSNMSPEDSSIYLCSVAQDEKLFFGSGTQLSVL.

The chain has TRBV7-9 and TRBJ1-2; D not resolved. Germline V gene lookup returns CDR1 SEHNR and CDR2 FQNEAQ (reference sequence). Trimming removed 7 bases at V and 2 bases at J, with 14 bases between. This CDR3 contains 14 residues. CDR3 DNA: TGTGCCAGCACCCGCGAGCGAGTAAACTATGGCTACACCTTC. Its protein product is CASTRERVNYGYTF.

This chain joins TRBV5-6 and TRBJ1-5; D is possibly TRBD1 (6 bases). This CDR3 has 15 residues. Trimming left V 4 bases short and J 2 bases short, with 13 bases between. Germline V gives CDR1 SGHDT, CDR2 YYEEEE. The CDR3 coding sequence is TGTGCCAGCAGCGGGGGCATTGGGCGCAATCAGCCCCAGCATTTT. This translates into CASSGGIGRNQPQHF.

The V gene is TRBV15, the J gene TRBJ2-7; unclear D gene. The CDR3 length is 16 residues. Germline V gives CDR1 LNHNV, CDR2 YYDKDF (reference sequence). The V and J ends lost 5 bases and 0 bases respectively, with 17 bases between them. CDR3 in amino acids: CATSGPRELFSYEQYF. CDR3 in DNA: TGTGCCACCAGCGGACCTAGGGAACTTTTCTCCTACGAGCAGTACTTC.

The chain links TRBV3-1 (or the pseudogene TRBV3-2) to TRBJ1-1; perhaps TRBD1 as D (6 bases). Germline V CDR1 and CDR2: LGHDT, YNNKEL (reference sequence). This CDR3 region has 15 residues. Trimming shortened V by 5 bases and J by 5 bases, and 18 bases separated the two germline ends. CDR3 sequence reads: CASSSPRGAWTEAFF. The CDR3 DNA reads as TGTGCCAGCAGCTCCCCTAGGGGGGCTTGGACTGAAGCTTTCTTT.

The rearrangement links TRBV2 to TRBJ1-4; D unresolved. V was cut by 5 bases and J by 8 bases, with 6 bases left in between. Germline V gene data show CDR1 as SNHLY and CDR2 as FYNNEI. This CDR3 region has 11 residues. The CDR3 DNA reads as TGTGCCAGCAGTTTTAGGGAAAAACTGTTTTTT. Its translation is CASSFREKLFF.

The chain links TRBV10-2 to TRBJ2-5; D gene unclear. The CDR3 length is 13 residues. Trimming stripped 3 bases from V and 7 bases from J, with 12 bases between. The germline gives CDR1 WSHSY, CDR2 SAAADI. The CDR3 region is CASSDRLTPTQYF. The DNA for the CDR3 is TGCGCCAGCAGTGATCGTTTGACCCCGACCCAGTACTTC.

Comment on this clone: The sample contains more than one DNA sequence encoding this CDR3. The chain combines TRBV27 with TRBJ1-2; D remains unclear. The germline CDR1 and CDR2 sequences are MNHEY and SMNVEV (reference sequence). Trimming removed 3 bases from V and 0 bases from J, with 8 bases in between. The CDR3 extends over 14 amino acids. The CDR3 is CASSLGASNYGYTF. For the CDR3, the DNA is TGTGCCAGCAGTTTGGGAGCCTCTAACTATGGCTACACCTTC.

The chain uses TRBV9 and TRBJ2-1, with D unresolved. The CDR3 has 16 residues. Trimming shortened V by 0 bases and J by 5 bases, and 15 bases separated the two germline ends. The germline CDR1 and CDR2 sequences are SGDLS and YYNGEE. The CDR3 loop is CASSVVSQPPDNEQFF. CDR3 bases: TGTGCCAGCAGCGTAGTCTCCCAGCCTCCGGACAATGAGCAGTTCTTC.

The chain couples TRBV10-3 to TRBJ1-1; D gene uncertain. The ends were cut back, 10 bases at V and 2 bases at J, with 14 bases in the middle. CDR3 length: 13 amino acids. Germline values: CDR1 ENHRY, CDR2 SYGVKD. DNA for the CDR3: TGTGCCACGGGATCGAGCCCAAACACTGAAGCTTTCTTT. It translates to CATGSSPNTEAFF.

The chain couples TRBV19 to TRBJ2-7; D is possibly TRBD2 (6 bases). The germline V gene has CDR1 LNHDA and CDR2 SQIVND (reference sequence). The CDR3 is 15 residues long. V shed 3 bases and J shed 4 bases, with 16 bases lying between them. Here the CDR3 DNA reads TGTGCCAGTAGTATCTGGCTAGCGAGTCCATACGAGCAGTACTTC. Its protein is CASSIWLASPYEQYF.

The chain recombines TRBV6-2 or TRBV6-3 with TRBJ1-4, with 8 bases lining up with TRBD1. This CDR3 comprises 15 residues. CDR1 MNHEY and CDR2 SVGEGT come from the germline V gene. Unmatched junction bases numbered 8, after V lost 6 bases and J lost 5 bases. Here the CDR3 reads CASSLGQGRNEKLFF. CDR3 coding DNA: TGTGCCAGCAGCCTTGGACAGGGAAGAAATGAAAAACTGTTTTTT.

This clone was recorded only once. The gene calls are TRBV27 and TRBJ2-3; D gene unclear. This CDR3 contains 14 residues. V dropped 3 bases and J dropped 2 bases, with 9 bases sitting between them. Germline CDR1 is MNHEY and CDR2 is SMNVEV (reference sequence). The CDR3 loop reads CASSLAENTDTQYF. In DNA, the CDR3 is TGTGCCAGCAGTTTGGCAGAAAACACAGATACGCAGTATTTT.

This clone has a single count. The rearrangement joins TRBV2 to TRBJ1-6, with D unresolved. With 5 bases removed from V and 13 bases from J, the gap between germline ends came to 21 bases. CDR3 length equals 15 residues. Germline V gives CDR1 SNHLY, CDR2 FYNNEI. The CDR3 bases are TGTGCCAGCAGTCCTCCCACTACAAGGCCGGCTCCCCTCCACTTT. Translated: CASSPPTTRPAPLHF. The variable domain in full, completed from reference TRBV2 and TRBJ1-6, reads EPEVTQTPSHQVTQMGQEVILRCVPISNHLYFYWYRQILGQKVEFLVSFYNNEISEKSEIFDDQFSVERPDGSNFTLKIRSTKLEDSAMYFCASSPPTTRPAPLHFGNGTRLTVT.

V gene TRBV7-8 combines with J gene TRBJ2-5, with 11 bases fitting TRBD2. Germline values: CDR1 SGHVS, CDR2 FQNEAQ. The CDR3 is 15 residues long. V lost 5 bases to trimming and J lost 5 bases; unmatched junction nucleotides: 7. The CDR3 reads CASSLSGGASETQYF. The CDR3 DNA is TGTGCCAGCAGCCTTAGCGGGGGGGCCAGTGAGACCCAGTACTTC.

The chain uses TRBV6-2 or TRBV6-3 and TRBJ2-7, with a weak D call TRBD2 (6 bases). The CDR3 is made up of 14 amino acids. Germline V CDR1 and CDR2: MNHEY, SVGEGT. Deletions cut 0 bases from V and 2 bases from J, with 8 bases between. CDR3 protein: CASSYSGGTYEQYF. The CDR3, as DNA: TGTGCCAGCAGTTACTCCGGGGGTACCTACGAGCAGTACTTC.

The rearrangement links TRBV18 to TRBJ1-1, with D uncertain. This CDR3 spans 17 amino acids. V was pared by 0 bases and J by 11 bases, with 25 bases between. Germline lookup yields CDR1 KGHSH and CDR2 LQKENI. The CDR3 spells CASSPPRLPGPLMGAFF. CDR3 DNA: TGTGCCAGCTCACCACCAAGGCTCCCGGGTCCCCTGATGGGGGCTTTCTTT.